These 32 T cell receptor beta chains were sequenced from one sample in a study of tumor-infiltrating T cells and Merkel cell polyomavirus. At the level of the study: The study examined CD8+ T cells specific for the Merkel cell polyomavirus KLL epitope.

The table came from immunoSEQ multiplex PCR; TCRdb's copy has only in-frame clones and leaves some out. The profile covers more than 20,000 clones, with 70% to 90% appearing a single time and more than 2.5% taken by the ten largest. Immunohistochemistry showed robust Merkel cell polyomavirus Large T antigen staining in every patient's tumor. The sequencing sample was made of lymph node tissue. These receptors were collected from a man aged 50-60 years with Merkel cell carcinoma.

CDR3: CASSEQGAYNEQFF. CDR3 DNA sequence: TGTGCCAGCAGTGAACAGGGTGCTTACAATGAGCAGTTCTTC. The chain uses TRBV6-5 and TRBJ2-1; weak D call: TRBD1 (6 bases). V lost 5 bases and J lost 4, with 12 bases in between. The CDR3 length is 14 residues. Germline CDR1 MNHEY, CDR2 SVGAGI.

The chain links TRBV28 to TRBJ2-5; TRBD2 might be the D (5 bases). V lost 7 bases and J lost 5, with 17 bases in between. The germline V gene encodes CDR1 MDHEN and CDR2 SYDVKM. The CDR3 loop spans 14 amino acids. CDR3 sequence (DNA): TGTGCCAGCAAACCGAGGGAGACTTCCGAGACCCAGTACTTC. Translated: CASKPRETSETQYF. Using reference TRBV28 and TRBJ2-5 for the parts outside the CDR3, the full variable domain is DVKVTQSSRYLVKRTGEKVFLECVQDMDHENMFWYRQDPGLGLRLIYFSYDVKMKEKGDIPEGYSVSREKKERFSLILESASTNQTSMYLCASKPRETSETQYFGPGTRLLVL.

CDR3 in amino acids: CASRRGPSIHEQYF. CDR3 in DNA: TGTGCCAGCCGACGTGGGCCTTCTATCCACGAGCAGTACTTC. The chain uses TRBV7-2 and TRBJ2-7; no clear D. CDR1 is SGHTA and CDR2 is FQGNSA in the germline V gene. This CDR3 has 14 residues. Trimming took off 8 bases at V and 5 bases at J, with 19 bases between the two ends.

CDR3 amino acids: CASSPPGQVHYGYTF. CDR3 nucleotides: TGTGCCAGCAGTCCACCGGGACAGGTACACTATGGCTACACCTTC. This sequence joins TRBV28 and TRBJ1-2, with 8 bases lining up with TRBD1. Unmatched junction bases numbered 8, after V lost 5 bases and J lost 3 bases. The germline gives CDR1 MDHEN, CDR2 SYDVKM. The CDR3 runs to 15 residues.

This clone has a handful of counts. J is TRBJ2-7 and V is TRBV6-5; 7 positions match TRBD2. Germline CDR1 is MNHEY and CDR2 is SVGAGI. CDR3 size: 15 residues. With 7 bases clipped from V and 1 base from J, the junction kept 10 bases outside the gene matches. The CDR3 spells CASTPSGGRSYEQYF. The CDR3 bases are TGTGCCAGCACCCCTAGCGGCGGCAGGTCCTACGAGCAGTACTTC.

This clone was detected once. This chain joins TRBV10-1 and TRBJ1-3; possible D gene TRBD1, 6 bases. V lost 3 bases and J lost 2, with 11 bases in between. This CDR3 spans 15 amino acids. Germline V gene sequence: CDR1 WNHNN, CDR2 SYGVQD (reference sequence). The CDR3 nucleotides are TGCGCCAGCAGTGATGGGGGACACCCTGGAAACACCATATATTTT. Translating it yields CASSDGGHPGNTIYF.

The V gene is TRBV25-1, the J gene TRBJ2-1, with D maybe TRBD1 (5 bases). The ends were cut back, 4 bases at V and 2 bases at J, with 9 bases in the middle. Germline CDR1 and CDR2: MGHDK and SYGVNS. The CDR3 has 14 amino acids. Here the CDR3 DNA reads TGTGCCAGCAGTGGCAGGGTCACCTACAATGAGCAGTTCTTC. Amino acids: CASSGRVTYNEQFF.

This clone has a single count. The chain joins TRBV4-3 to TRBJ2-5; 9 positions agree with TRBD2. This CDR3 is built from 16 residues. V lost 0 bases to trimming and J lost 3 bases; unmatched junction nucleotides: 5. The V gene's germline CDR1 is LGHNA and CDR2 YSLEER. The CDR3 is CASSQEGGGAKETQYF. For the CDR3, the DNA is TGCGCCAGCAGCCAAGAGGGCGGGGGGGCCAAAGAGACCCAGTACTTC.

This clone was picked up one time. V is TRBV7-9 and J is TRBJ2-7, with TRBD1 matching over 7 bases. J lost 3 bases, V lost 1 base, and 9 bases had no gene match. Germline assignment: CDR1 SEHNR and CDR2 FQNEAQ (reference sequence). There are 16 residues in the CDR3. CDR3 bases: TGTGCCAGCAGCTTAGGCTCCGGGACAGCCTACTACGAGCAGTACTTC. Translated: CASSLGSGTAYYEQYF.

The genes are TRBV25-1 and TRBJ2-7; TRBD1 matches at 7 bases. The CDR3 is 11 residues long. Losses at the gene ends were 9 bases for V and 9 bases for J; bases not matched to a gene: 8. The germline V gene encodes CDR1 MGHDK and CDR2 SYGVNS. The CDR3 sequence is CASTPGQRQYF. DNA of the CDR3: TGTGCCAGTACACCGGGACAGAGGCAGTACTTC.

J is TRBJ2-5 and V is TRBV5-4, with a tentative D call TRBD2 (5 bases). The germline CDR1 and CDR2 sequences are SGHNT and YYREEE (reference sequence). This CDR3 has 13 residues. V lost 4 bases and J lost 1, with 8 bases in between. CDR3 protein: CASSRGTQETQYF. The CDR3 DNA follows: TGTGCCAGCAGCCGGGGAACCCAAGAGACCCAGTACTTC. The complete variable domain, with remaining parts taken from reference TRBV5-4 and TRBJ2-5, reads ETGVTQSPTHLIKTRGQQVTLRCSSQSGHNTVSWYQQALGQGPQFIFQYYREEENGRGNFPPRFSGLQFPNYSSELNVNALELDDSALYLCASSRGTQETQYFGPGTRLLVL.

The CDR3 reads CASSSGSVETQYF. Here the CDR3 DNA reads TGTGCCAGCAGTTCAGGGTCGGTGGAGACCCAGTACTTC. The V call is TRBV28, the J call TRBJ2-5; D is perhaps TRBD1 (5 bases). In germline, CDR1 is MDHEN, CDR2 SYDVKM. The CDR3 contains 13 residues. V lost 4 bases, J lost 5 bases, and 11 bases lay in between. The full variable domain, its missing parts supplied by reference TRBV28 and TRBJ2-5, is DVKVTQSSRYLVKRTGEKVFLECVQDMDHENMFWYRQDPGLGLRLIYFSYDVKMKEKGDIPEGYSVSREKKERFSLILESASTNQTSMYLCASSSGSVETQYFGPGTRLLVL.

The CDR3 loop is CASRPDGTRNYEQYF. The CDR3, as DNA: TGTGCCAGTAGGCCCGACGGGACTCGGAACTACGAGCAGTACTTC. V and J are TRBV19 and TRBJ2-7, with D maybe TRBD2 (6 bases). V was cut by 6 bases and J by 3 bases, with 18 bases left in between. This CDR3 has 15 residues. The germline V gene has CDR1 LNHDA and CDR2 SQIVND (reference sequence). Based on the CDR3 plus reference TRBV19 and TRBJ2-7, the full variable domain is DGGITQSPKYLFRKEGQNVTLSCEQNLNHDAMYWYRQDPGQGLRLIYYSQIVNDFQKGDIAEGYSVSREKKESFPLTVTSAQKNPTAFYLCASRPDGTRNYEQYFGPGTRLTVT.

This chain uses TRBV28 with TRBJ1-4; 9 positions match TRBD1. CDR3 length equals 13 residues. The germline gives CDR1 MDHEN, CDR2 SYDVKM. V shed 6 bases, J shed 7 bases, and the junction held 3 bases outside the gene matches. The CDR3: CASRIQGAEKLFF. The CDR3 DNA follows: TGTGCCAGCAGAATACAGGGGGCTGAAAAACTGTTTTTT.

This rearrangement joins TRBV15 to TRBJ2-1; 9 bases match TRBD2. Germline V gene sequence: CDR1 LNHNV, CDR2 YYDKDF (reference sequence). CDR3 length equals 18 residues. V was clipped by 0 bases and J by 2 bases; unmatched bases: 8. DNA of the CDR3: TGTGCCACCAGCAGAGACCCACGGCGACTAGCGGCCTACAATGAGCAGTTCTTC. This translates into CATSRDPRRLAAYNEQFF.

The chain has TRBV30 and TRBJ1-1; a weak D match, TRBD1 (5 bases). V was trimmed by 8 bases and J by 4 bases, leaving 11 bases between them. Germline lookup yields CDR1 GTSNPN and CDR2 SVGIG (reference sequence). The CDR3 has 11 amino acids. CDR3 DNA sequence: TGTGCCGGGGCCTCGGGCACTGAAGCTTTCTTT. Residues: CAGASGTEAFF. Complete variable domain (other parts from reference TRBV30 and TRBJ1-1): SQTIHQWPATLVQPVGSPLSLECTVEGTSNPNLYWYRQAAGRGLQLLFYSVGIGQISSEVPQNLSASRPQDRQFILSSKKLLLSDSGFYLCAGASGTEAFFGQGTRLTVV.

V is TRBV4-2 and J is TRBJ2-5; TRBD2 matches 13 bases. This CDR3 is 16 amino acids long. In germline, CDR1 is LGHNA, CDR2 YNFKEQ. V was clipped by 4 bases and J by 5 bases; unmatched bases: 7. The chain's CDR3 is CASSPSSLAGGETQYF. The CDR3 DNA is TGTGCCAGCAGCCCGTCTTCACTAGCGGGAGGGGAGACCCAGTACTTC.

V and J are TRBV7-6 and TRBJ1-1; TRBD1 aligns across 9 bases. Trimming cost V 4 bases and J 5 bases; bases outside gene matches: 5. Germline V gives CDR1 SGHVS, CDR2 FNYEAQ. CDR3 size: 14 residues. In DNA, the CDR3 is TGTGCCAGCAGCTCGACAGGGGGTTTGACTGAAGCTTTCTTT. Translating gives CASSSTGGLTEAFF.

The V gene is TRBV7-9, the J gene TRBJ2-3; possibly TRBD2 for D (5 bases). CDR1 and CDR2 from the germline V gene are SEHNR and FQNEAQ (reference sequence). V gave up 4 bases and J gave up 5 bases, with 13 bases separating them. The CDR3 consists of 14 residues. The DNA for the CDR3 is TGTGCCAGCAGCTGGAGGTCCGGCGGAGATACGCAGTATTTT. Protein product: CASSWRSGGDTQYF.

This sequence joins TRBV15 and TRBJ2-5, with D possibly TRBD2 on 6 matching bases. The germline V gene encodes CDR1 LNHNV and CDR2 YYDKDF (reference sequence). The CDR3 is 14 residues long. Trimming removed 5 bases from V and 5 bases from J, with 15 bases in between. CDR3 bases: TGTGCCACCAGCCTACGCCGGGGGTTGGAGACCCAGTACTTC. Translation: CATSLRRGLETQYF.

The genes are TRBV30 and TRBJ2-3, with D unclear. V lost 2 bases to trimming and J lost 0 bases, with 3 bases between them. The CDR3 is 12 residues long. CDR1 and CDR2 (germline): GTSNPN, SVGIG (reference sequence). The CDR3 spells CAWSQSTDTQYF. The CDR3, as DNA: TGTGCCTGGAGTCAGAGCACAGATACGCAGTATTTT. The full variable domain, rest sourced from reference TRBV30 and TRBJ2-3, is SQTIHQWPATLVQPVGSPLSLECTVEGTSNPNLYWYRQAAGRGLQLLFYSVGIGQISSEVPQNLSASRPQDRQFILSSKKLLLSDSGFYLCAWSQSTDTQYFGPGTRLTVL.

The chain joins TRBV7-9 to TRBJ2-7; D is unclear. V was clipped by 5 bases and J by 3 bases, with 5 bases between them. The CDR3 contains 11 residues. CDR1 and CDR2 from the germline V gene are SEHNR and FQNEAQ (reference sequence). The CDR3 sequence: CASSTYYEQYF. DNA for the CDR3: TGTGCCAGCAGCACCTACTACGAGCAGTACTTC.

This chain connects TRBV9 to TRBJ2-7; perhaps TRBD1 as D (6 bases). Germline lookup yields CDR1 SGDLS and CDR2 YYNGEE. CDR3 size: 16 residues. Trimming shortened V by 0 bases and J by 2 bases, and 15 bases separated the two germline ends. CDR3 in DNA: TGTGCCAGCAGCGTAGGTATAGCAGGGGCCACCTACGAGCAGTACTTC. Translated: CASSVGIAGATYEQYF. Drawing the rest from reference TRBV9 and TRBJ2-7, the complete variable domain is DSGVTQTPKHLITATGQRVTLRCSPRSGDLSVYWYQQSLDQGLQFLIQYYNGEERAKGNILERFSAQQFPDLHSELNLSSLELGDSALYFCASSVGIAGATYEQYFGPGTRLTVT.

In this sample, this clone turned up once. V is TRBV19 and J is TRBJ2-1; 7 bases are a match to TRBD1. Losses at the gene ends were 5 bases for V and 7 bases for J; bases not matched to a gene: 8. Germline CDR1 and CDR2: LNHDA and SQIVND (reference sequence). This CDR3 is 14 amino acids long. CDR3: CASSSPGQRNEQFF. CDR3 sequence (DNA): TGTGCCAGTAGTTCGCCGGGACAGAGAAATGAGCAGTTCTTC. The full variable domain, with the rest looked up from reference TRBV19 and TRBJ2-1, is DGGITQSPKYLFRKEGQNVTLSCEQNLNHDAMYWYRQDPGQGLRLIYYSQIVNDFQKGDIAEGYSVSREKKESFPLTVTSAQKNPTAFYLCASSSPGQRNEQFFGPGTRLTVL.

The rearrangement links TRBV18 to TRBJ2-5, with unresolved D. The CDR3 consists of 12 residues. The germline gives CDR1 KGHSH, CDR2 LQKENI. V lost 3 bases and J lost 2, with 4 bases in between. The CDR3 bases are TGTGCCAGCTCACCTACACAAGAGACCCAGTACTTC. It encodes CASSPTQETQYF. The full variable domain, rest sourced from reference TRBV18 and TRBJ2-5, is NAGVMQNPRHLVRRRGQEARLRCSPMKGHSHVYWYRQLPEEGLKFMVYLQKENIIDESGMPKERFSAEFPKEGPSILRIQQVVRGDSAAYFCASSPTQETQYFGPGTRLLVL.

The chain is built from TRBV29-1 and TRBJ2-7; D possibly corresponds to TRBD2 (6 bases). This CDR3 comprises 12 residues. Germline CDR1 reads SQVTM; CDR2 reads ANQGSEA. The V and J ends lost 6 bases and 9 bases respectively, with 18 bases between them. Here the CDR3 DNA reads TGCAGCGTGTTGGGGGACTCCGGGTCGCAGTACTTC. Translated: CSVLGDSGSQYF.

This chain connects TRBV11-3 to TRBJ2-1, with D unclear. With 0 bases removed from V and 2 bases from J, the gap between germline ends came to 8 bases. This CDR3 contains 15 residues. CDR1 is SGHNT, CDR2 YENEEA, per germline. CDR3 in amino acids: CASSLDSGTYNEQFF. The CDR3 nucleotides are TGTGCCAGCAGCTTAGACTCCGGTACCTACAATGAGCAGTTCTTC.

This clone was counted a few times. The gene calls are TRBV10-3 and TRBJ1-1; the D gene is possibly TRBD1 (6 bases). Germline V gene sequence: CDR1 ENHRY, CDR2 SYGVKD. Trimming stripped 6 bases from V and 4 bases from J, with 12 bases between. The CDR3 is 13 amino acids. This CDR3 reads CAIRLQGGTEAFF. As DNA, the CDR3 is TGTGCCATCAGGTTACAGGGTGGCACTGAAGCTTTCTTT.

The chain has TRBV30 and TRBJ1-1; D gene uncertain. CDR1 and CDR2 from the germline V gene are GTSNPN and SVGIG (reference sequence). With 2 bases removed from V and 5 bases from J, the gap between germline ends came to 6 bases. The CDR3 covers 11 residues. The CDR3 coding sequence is TGTGCCTGGAGTCCGGGGACTGAAGCTTTCTTT. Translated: CAWSPGTEAFF.

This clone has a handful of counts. The CDR3 DNA follows: TGTGCCAGCAGCTTGGACAGGGCCTCACCCCTCCACTTT. This translates into CASSLDRASPLHF. V and J are TRBV7-2 and TRBJ1-6; 8 positions agree with TRBD1. The CDR3 runs to 13 residues. The V and J ends lost 3 bases and 10 bases, in that order; junction bases with no gene match: 2. Germline V gene sequence: CDR1 SGHTA, CDR2 FQGNSA.

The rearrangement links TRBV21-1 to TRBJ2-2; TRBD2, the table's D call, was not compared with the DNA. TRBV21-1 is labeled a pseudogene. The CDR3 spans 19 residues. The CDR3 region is CASSTTSRGLAVNTGELFF. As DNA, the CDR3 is TGTGCCAGCAGCACTACAAGTCGGGGACTAGCGGTAAACACCGGGGAGCTGTTTTTT.

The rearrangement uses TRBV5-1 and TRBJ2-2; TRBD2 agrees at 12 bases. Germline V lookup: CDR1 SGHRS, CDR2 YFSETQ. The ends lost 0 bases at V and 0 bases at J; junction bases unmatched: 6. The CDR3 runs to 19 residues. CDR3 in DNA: TGCGCCAGCAGCTTGGTCGGGCGACTAGCGGGGGCGAACACCGGGGAGCTGTTTTTT. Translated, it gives CASSLVGRLAGANTGELFF.